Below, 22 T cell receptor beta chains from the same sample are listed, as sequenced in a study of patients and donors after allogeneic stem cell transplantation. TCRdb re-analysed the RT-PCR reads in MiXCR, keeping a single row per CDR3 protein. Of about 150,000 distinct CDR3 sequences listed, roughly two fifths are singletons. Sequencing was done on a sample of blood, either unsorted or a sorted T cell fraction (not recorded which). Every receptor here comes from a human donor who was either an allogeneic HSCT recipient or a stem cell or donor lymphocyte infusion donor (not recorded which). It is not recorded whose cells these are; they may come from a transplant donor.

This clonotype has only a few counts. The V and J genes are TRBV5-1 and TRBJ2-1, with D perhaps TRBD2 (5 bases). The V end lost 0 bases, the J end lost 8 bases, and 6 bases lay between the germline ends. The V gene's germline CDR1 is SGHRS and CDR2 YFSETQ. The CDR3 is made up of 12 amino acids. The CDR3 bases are TGCGCCAGCAGCTTGGGGGGAGATGAGCAGTTCTTC. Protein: CASSLGGDEQFF. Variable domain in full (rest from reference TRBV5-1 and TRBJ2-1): KAGVTQTPRYLIKTRGQQVTLSCSPISGHRSVSWYQQTPGQGLQFLFEYFSETQRNKGNFPGRFSGRQFSNSRSEMNVSTLELGDSALYLCASSLGGDEQFFGPGTRLTVL.

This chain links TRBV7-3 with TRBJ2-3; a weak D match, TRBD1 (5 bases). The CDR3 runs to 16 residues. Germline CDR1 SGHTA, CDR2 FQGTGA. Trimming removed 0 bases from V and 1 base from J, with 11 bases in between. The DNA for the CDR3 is TGTGCCAGCAGCTTAACTCCCAGGGTCGGCACAGATACGCAGTATTTT. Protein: CASSLTPRVGTDTQYF.

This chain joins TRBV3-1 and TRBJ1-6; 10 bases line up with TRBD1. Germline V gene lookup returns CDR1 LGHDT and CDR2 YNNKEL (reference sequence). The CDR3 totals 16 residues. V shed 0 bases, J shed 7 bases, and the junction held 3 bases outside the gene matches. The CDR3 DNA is TGTGCCAGCAGCCAAGATCGGGGACAGGGGAATTCACCCCTCCACTTT. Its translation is CASSQDRGQGNSPLHF.

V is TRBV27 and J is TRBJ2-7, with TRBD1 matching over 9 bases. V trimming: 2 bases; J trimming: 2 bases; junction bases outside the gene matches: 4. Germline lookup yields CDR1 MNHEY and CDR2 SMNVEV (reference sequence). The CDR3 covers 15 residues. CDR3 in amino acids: CASSLTGQGPYEQYV. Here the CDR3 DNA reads TGTGCCAGCAGTTTAACGGGACAGGGTCCCTACGAGCAGTACGTC.

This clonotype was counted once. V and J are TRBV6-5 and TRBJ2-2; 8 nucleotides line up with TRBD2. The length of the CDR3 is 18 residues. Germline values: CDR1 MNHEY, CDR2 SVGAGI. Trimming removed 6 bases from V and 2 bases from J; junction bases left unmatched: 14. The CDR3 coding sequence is TGTGCCAGCAGCCGGACAGTCCTCACTAGCGGTAACACCGGGGAGCTGTTTTTT. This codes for CASSRTVLTSGNTGELFF.

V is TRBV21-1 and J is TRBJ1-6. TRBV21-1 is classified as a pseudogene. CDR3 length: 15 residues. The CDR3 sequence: CASSKAGGYWSPLHF. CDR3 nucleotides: TGTGCCAGCAGCAAAGCTGGCGGTTATTGGTCACCCCTCCACTTT.

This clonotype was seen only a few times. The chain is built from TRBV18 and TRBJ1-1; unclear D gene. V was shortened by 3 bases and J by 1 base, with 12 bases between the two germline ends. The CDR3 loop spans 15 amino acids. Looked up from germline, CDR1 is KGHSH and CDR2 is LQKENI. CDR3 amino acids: CASSPLSQTNTEAFF. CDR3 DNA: TGTGCCAGCTCACCCCTCTCACAGACGAACACTGAAGCTTTCTTT.

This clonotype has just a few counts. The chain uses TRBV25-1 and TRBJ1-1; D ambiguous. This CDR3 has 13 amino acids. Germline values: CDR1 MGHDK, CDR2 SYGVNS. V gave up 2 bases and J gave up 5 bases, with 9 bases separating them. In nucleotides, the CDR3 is TGTGCCAGCAGTGAAATCCAAGGAACTGAAGCTTTCTTT. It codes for CASSEIQGTEAFF.

The CDR3 protein is CASSQDSSHQPQHF. The CDR3 bases are TGTGCCAGCAGCCAAGACAGCAGCCATCAGCCCCAGCATTTT. This rearrangement joins TRBV3-1 to TRBJ1-5, with D unresolved. V lost 0 bases and J 5 bases, leaving 8 bases between the germline ends. CDR1 LGHDT and CDR2 YNNKEL come from the germline V gene (reference sequence). The CDR3 extends over 14 amino acids.

CDR3 loop: CASSSTGGYSNQPQHF. The CDR3 DNA reads TGTGCCAGCAGTTCCACGGGGGGATATAGCAATCAGCCCCAGCATTTT. The chain combines TRBV28 with TRBJ1-5; tentative D call: TRBD1 (5 bases). The CDR3 loop spans 16 amino acids. Trimming left V 4 bases short and J 0 bases short, with 13 bases between. CDR1 MDHEN and CDR2 SYDVKM come from the germline V gene.

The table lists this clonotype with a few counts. CDR3 sequence (DNA): TGCAGTGCTTCCCCTACAGGGCGCAATCAGCCCCAGCATTTT. It encodes CSASPTGRNQPQHF. The chain couples TRBV20-1 to TRBJ1-5; TRBD1 is a possible D gene (6 bases). CDR1 DFQATT and CDR2 SNEGSKA come from the germline V gene (reference sequence). The V end was cut by 5 bases, the J end by 2 bases, with 13 bases between. The CDR3 sequence is 14 residues long.

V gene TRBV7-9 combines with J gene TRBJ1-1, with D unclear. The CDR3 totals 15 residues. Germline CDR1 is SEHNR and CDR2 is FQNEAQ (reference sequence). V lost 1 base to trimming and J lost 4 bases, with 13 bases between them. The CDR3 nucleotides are TGTGCCAGCAGCTTAGATTCCAGCGCCTTCACTGAAGCTTTCTTT. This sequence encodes CASSLDSSAFTEAFF.

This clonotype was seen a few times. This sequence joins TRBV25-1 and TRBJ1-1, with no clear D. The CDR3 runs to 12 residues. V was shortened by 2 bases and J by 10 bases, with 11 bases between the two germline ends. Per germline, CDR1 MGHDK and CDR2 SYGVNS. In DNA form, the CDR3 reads TGTGCCAGCAGTGAAAGAGGACCAGGAGCTTTCTTT. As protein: CASSERGPGAFF. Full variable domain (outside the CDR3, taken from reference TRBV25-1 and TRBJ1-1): EADIYQTPRYLVIGTGKKITLECSQTMGHDKMYWYQQDPGMELHLIHYSYGVNSTEKGDLSSESTVSRIRTEHFPLTLESARPSHTSQYLCASSERGPGAFFGQGTRLTVV.

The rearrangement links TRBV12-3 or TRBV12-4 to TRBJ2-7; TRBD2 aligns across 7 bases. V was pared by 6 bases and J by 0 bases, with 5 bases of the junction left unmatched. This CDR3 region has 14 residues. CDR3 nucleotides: TGTGCCAGCAGCTCGGGGGGATCCTCCTACGAGCAGTACTTC. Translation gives CASSSGGSSYEQYF.

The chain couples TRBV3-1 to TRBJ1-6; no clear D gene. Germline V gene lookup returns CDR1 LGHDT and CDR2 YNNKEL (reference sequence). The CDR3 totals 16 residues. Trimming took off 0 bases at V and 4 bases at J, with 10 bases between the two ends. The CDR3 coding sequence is TGTGCCAGCAGCCAAGATCGGGCAGCTTATAATTCACCCCTCCACTTT. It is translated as CASSQDRAAYNSPLHF.

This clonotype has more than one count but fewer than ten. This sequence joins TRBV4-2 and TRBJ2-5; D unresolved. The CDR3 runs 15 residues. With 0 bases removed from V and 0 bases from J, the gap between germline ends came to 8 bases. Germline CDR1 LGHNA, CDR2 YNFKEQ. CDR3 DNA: TGTGCCAGCAGCCAAGATCGGCCCTACCAAGAGACCCAGTACTTC. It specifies CASSQDRPYQETQYF.

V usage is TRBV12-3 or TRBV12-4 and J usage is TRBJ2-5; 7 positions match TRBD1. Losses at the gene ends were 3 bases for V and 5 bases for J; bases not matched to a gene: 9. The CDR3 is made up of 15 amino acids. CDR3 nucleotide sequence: TGTGCCAGCAGTTTCCTCGACAGGGCTCGCGAGACCCAGTACTTC. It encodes CASSFLDRARETQYF.

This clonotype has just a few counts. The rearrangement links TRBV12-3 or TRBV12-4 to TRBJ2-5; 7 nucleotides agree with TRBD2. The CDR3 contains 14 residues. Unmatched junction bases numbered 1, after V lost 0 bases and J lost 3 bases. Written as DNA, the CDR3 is TGTGCCAGCAGTTTAGCGGGGGGGGAAGAGACCCAGTACTTC. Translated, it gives CASSLAGGEETQYF.

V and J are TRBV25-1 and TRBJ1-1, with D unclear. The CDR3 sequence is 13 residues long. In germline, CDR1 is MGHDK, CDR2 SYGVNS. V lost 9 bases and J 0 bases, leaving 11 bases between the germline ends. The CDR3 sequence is CASKQFMNTEAFF. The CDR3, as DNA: TGTGCCAGTAAACAGTTCATGAACACTGAAGCTTTCTTT.

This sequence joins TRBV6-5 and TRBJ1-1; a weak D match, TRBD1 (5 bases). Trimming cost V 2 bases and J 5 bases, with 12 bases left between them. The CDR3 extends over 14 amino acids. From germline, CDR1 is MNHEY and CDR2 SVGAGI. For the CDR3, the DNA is TGTGCCAGCAGTTACCAGGGACCGGCTACTGAAGCTTTCTTT. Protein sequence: CASSYQGPATEAFF.

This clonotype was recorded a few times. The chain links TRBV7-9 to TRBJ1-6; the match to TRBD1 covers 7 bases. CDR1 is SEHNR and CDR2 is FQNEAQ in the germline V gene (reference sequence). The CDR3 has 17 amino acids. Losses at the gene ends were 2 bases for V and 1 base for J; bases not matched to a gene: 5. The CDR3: CASSLKRQGSYNSPLHF. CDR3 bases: TGTGCCAGCAGCTTAAAGCGACAGGGTTCCTATAATTCACCCCTCCACTTT.

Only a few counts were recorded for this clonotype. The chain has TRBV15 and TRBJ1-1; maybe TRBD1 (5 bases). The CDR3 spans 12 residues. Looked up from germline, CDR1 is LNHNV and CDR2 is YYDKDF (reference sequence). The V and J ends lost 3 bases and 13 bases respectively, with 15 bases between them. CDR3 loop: CATSRIGGIGFF. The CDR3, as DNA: TGTGCCACCAGCAGGATTGGGGGGATAGGTTTCTTT.